This T cell receptor beta chain came from a study of T cell repertoires in cytomegalovirus infection. Germline V gene lookup returns CDR1 MNHEY and CDR2 SMNVEV (reference sequence). V was shortened by 3 bases and J by 5 bases, with 10 bases between the two germline ends. The CDR3 has 13 amino acids. TCRdb processed the reads anew with MiXCR; each CDR3 protein has one entry. The data contain about 220,000 distinct CDR3 sequences, about 39% of them singletons. On this clonotype itself: Its antigen is not identified.

The input for sequencing was CD8+ T cells from cultured PBMCs, taken from culture after CMV antigen stimulation. The clonotype originates from a human donor in good health (CMV status not recorded). Some clones in this sample may be carry-over from other donors' samples. The J gene is TRBJ1-2, the V gene TRBV27, with D uncertain. For the CDR3, the DNA is TGTGCCAGCAGTTTTGGGCAGAAATATGGCTACACCTTC. Translated: CASSFGQKYGYTF.